The 3 T cell receptor beta chains below all came from one sample that was sequenced in a study of siplizumab effects on memory and regulatory T cells. Clones were sequenced by immunoSEQ multiplex PCR, and TCRdb holds only the in-frame ones, with some missing. The table has approximately 52,000 clones, around 97% seen once. The specimen was naive CD4+ T cells sorted from blood. The source is a human donor in good health.

The chain uses TRBV2 and TRBJ2-7; TRBD2 aligns across 12 bases. This CDR3 has 15 amino acids. Germline V gives CDR1 SNHLY, CDR2 FYNNEI. V was pared by 7 bases and J by 5 bases, with 9 bases of the junction left unmatched. The CDR3 DNA sequence: TGTGCCAGCACCGGAGGGCGACTAGCGGGAGACGAGCAGTACTTC. Encoded protein: CASTGGRLAGDEQYF.

The V gene is TRBV5-4, the J gene TRBJ1-2; TRBD1 aligns across 10 bases. CDR1 and CDR2 (germline): SGHNT, YYREEE (reference sequence). The J segment lost 4 bases and the V segment lost 5 bases, leaving 8 bases of the junction unmatched. This CDR3 has 15 amino acids. CDR3 loop: CASRLRDRGSYGYTF. DNA of the CDR3: TGTGCCAGCAGGTTAAGGGACAGGGGAAGCTATGGCTACACCTTC.

The chain employs TRBV4-2 and TRBJ1-5; D is possibly TRBD1 (5 bases). CDR3 length: 16 residues. CDR1 and CDR2 (germline): LGHNA, YNFKEQ. V shed 0 bases and J shed 6 bases, with 15 bases lying between them. As DNA, the CDR3 is TGTGCCAGCAGCCAAGATGCCAGGGCGGAGGGTCAGCCCCAGCATTTT. Protein product: CASSQDARAEGQPQHF.